These 8 T cell receptor beta chains came from one sample sequenced in a study of blood T cell repertoires in COVID-19. Here immunoSEQ multiplex PCR was the method, and the copy in TCRdb shows in-frame clones only, minus some. This sample carries about 140,000 clones, 84% of them seen once, and the ten largest clones take about 5.5%. Sequenced sample: PBMCs or T cells enriched from blood (not recorded which). These receptor sequences come from a man between 35 and 55 years old with acute COVID-19.

The table lists this clone with a count of one. The chain employs TRBV5-4 and TRBJ2-3, with 7 bases aligning to TRBD2. CDR1 and CDR2 (germline): SGHNT, YYREEE (reference sequence). The CDR3 length is 15 residues. Losses at the gene ends were 4 bases for V and 3 bases for J; bases not matched to a gene: 8. The CDR3 sequence is CASSIRRGSTDTQYF. In DNA, the CDR3 is TGTGCCAGCAGCATTCGGCGGGGGTCAACAGATACGCAGTATTTT. Based on the CDR3 plus reference TRBV5-4 and TRBJ2-3, the full variable domain is ETGVTQSPTHLIKTRGQQVTLRCSSQSGHNTVSWYQQALGQGPQFIFQYYREEENGRGNFPPRFSGLQFPNYSSELNVNALELDDSALYLCASSIRRGSTDTQYFGPGTRLTVL.

The V call is TRBV27, the J call TRBJ1-2; the D is unclear. The V gene lost 0 bases and the J gene lost 6 bases, with 14 bases spanning the gap. The CDR3 length is 15 residues. Per germline, CDR1 MNHEY and CDR2 SMNVEV (reference sequence). CDR3 coding DNA: TGTGCCAGCAGTTTATCGAGTGCGGGAAGTCATGGCTACACCTTC. This sequence encodes CASSLSSAGSHGYTF.

The V call is TRBV28, the J call TRBJ1-6; D gene uncertain. V lost 2 bases to trimming and J lost 6 bases, with 14 bases between them. This CDR3 has 16 residues. Germline V gene data show CDR1 as MDHEN and CDR2 as SYDVKM. CDR3 DNA sequence: TGTGCCAGCAGTTTAAGTCGGGGAAGAGGTAATTCACCCCTCCACTTT. It is translated as CASSLSRGRGNSPLHF. Based on the CDR3 plus reference TRBV28 and TRBJ1-6, the full variable domain is DVKVTQSSRYLVKRTGEKVFLECVQDMDHENMFWYRQDPGLGLRLIYFSYDVKMKEKGDIPEGYSVSREKKERFSLILESASTNQTSMYLCASSLSRGRGNSPLHFGNGTRLTVT.

The chain links TRBV28 to TRBJ2-7; 9 positions match TRBD2. Germline lookup yields CDR1 MDHEN and CDR2 SYDVKM. V dropped 11 bases and J dropped 2; count of bases not matched to a gene: 10. The CDR3 has 14 amino acids. CDR3 DNA sequence: TGTGCCTCACGCCCGGGACTAGCAGCCTACGAGCAGTACTTC. Translating it yields CASRPGLAAYEQYF.

The genes are TRBV19 and TRBJ1-1; D is ambiguous. Trimming removed 3 bases at V and 1 base at J, with 15 bases between. Germline values: CDR1 LNHDA, CDR2 SQIVND (reference sequence). The CDR3 runs to 16 residues. CDR3 protein: CASSIPLGSGNTEAFF. DNA for the CDR3: TGTGCCAGTAGTATTCCCCTGGGCAGTGGGAACACTGAAGCTTTCTTT.

This chain joins TRBV18 and TRBJ2-1; TRBD1 aligns across 7 bases. V was clipped by 4 bases and J by 5 bases; unmatched bases: 8. This CDR3 spans 15 amino acids. Looked up from germline, CDR1 is KGHSH and CDR2 is LQKENI. CDR3 DNA: TGTGCCAGCTCACGTGACCGGGACAGTGACAATGAGCAGTTCTTC. Encoded protein: CASSRDRDSDNEQFF.

This clone was seen once. V usage is TRBV19 and J usage is TRBJ2-2, with 10 bases matching TRBD2. Trimming took 4 bases from V and 5 from J; bases not matched to a gene: 4. The CDR3 loop spans 15 amino acids. CDR1 and CDR2 (germline): LNHDA, SQIVND (reference sequence). The CDR3: CASSTSGSRTGELFF. The CDR3 DNA follows: TGTGCCAGTAGTACTAGCGGGAGTAGGACCGGGGAGCTGTTTTTT.

This sequence joins TRBV14 and TRBJ2-7; tentative D call: TRBD1 (6 bases). This CDR3 comprises 15 residues. With 5 bases removed from V and 0 bases from J, the gap between germline ends came to 14 bases. The germline V gene encodes CDR1 SGHDN and CDR2 FVKESK. The CDR3 loop reads CASSKKQGSSYEQYF. DNA for the CDR3: TGTGCCAGCAGCAAAAAACAGGGAAGCTCCTACGAGCAGTACTTC. The variable domain in full, with the rest retrieved from reference TRBV14 and TRBJ2-7, is EAGVTQFPSHSVIEKGQTVTLRCDPISGHDNLYWYRRVMGKEIKFLLHFVKESKQDESGMPNNRFLAERTGGTYSTLKVQPAELEDSGVYFCASSKKQGSSYEQYFGPGTRLTVT.